The sequence of this T cell receptor beta chain was determined in a study of T cell repertoires in cytomegalovirus infection. Study-wide context: In the study, CMV epitopes included recently identified HLA-C-restricted and well-studied HLA-B-restricted ones. It can be stated that public TCR beta signatures indicated CMV infection as well as a matching HLA type.

A note on this clonotype: What it binds is not known.

Trimming left V 0 bases short and J 5 bases short, with 8 bases between. The CDR3 totals 14 residues. CDR1 is LNHNV and CDR2 is YYDKDF in the germline V gene (reference sequence). TCRdb re-analysed the reads in MiXCR, keeping a single row per CDR3 protein. The sample records 26,000 or so distinct CDR3 sequences, around 19% being singletons. Whole-study findings and limits: Using cumulative public TCR beta family frequency, the authors identified those who carried CMV together with the relevant HLA. What dominated the ex vivo response were HLA-C-restricted CMV-specific TCR beta clonotypes.

This sequence was found in a human donor in good health (CMV status not recorded). Some clones in this sample may be carry-over from other donors' samples. V is TRBV15 and J is TRBJ2-1; a weak D match, TRBD2 (5 bases). The source was CD8+ T cells from cultured PBMCs, collected from culture after CMV antigen stimulation. This chain's CDR3 is CATSRDWGDNEQFF. Written as DNA, the CDR3 is TGTGCCACCAGCAGAGACTGGGGAGACAATGAGCAGTTCTTC.